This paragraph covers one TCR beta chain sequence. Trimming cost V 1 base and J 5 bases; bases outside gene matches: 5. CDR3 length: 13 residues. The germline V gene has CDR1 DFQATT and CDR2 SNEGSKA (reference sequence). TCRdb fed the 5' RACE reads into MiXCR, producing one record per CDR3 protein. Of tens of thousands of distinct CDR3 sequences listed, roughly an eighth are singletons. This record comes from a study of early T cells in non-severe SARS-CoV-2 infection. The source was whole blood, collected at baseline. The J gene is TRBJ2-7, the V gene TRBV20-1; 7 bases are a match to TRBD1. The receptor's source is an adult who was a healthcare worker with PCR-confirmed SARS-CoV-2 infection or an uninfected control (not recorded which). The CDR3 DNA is TGCAGTGCTAGAGTCCCGACAGGGAACGAGCAGTACTTC. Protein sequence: CSARVPTGNEQYF.